This T cell receptor beta chain was sequenced during a study of spatial heterogeneity in lung cancer. Study-level background: Samples came from approximately 65 TRACERx patients with untreated early-stage lung cancer. Where available, sequencing covered follow-up PBMC samples, taken at a median of roughly two years after resection.

This clonotype has just a few counts. What it binds is unknown. The study, taken as a whole, reports: Follow-up blood showed ubiquitous expanded tumor TCRs less than blood at resection did.

TCRdb processed the 5' RACE reads anew with MiXCR; each CDR3 protein has one entry. The sample includes roughly 72,000 distinct CDR3 sequences, roughly 8.9% seen only once; the top ten take about 2%. V was shortened by 5 bases and J by 0 bases, with 11 bases between the two germline ends. This CDR3 has 15 amino acids. Germline CDR1 reads WNHNN; CDR2 reads SYGVQD (reference sequence). Time point: blood at routine non-recurrence follow-up after resection. Without sorting, whole RNA was sequenced from tumor, nontumor lung or frozen PBMC. This TCR was recovered from a female donor with early-stage non-small cell lung cancer. The rearrangement links TRBV10-1 to TRBJ2-1; no definite D call. Here the sequenced sample was PBMCs, taken at follow-up. The CDR3 coding sequence is TGCGCCAGCAGTTTAGGGCCAGACTCCTACAATGAGCAGTTCTTC. Protein: CASSLGPDSYNEQFF.